These T cell receptor beta chains were read from a single sample in a study of blood T cell repertoires in COVID-19. The protocol was immunoSEQ multiplex PCR, while the TCRdb copy is restricted to in-frame clones and leaves out a portion. The table shows roughly 220,000 clones, with about 91% occurring only once. The specimen was PBMCs or T cells enriched from blood (not recorded which). These receptors were obtained from a woman aged 50 to 65 with acute COVID-19. The CDR3 runs from the conserved cysteine through the conserved F or W. The D gene is left open where the match is weak. Not every row has a clone size; where given, it reads once, few, many or a size class.

cdr3_length	d_call	clone_size	j_call	v_call	cdr3_aa	cdr3_nt
15	TRBD1	NA	TRBJ1-2	TRBV28	CASRTQTGGSYGYTF	TGTGCCAGCAGGACCCAGACAGGGGGAAGCTATGGCTACACCTTC
14	NA	NA	TRBJ1-2	TRBV2	CASTRAARAYGYTF	TGTGCCAGCACCCGAGCCGCCAGGGCCTATGGCTACACCTTC
14	NA	NA	TRBJ1-1	TRBV3-1/TRBV3-2	CASTSGEMNTEAFF	TGTGCCAGCACCTCCGGGGAGATGAACACTGAAGCTTTCTTT
14	NA	NA	TRBJ1-2	TRBV19	CASSIFHRADGYTF	TGTGCCAGTAGTATTTTTCACAGGGCGGATGGCTACACCTTC
16	TRBD1	NA	TRBJ2-2	TRBV18	CASSPRDRGNTGELFF	TGTGCCAGCTCACCACGGGACAGGGGAAACACCGGGGAGCTGTTTTTT
14	TRBD1	NA	TRBJ2-7	TRBV6-2/TRBV6-3	CASSSGGISYEQYF	TGTGCCAGCAGTTCAGGGGGCATCTCCTACGAGCAGTACTTC
16	NA	NA	TRBJ1-1	TRBV19	CASSSLLTPRGTEAFF	TGTGCCAGTAGTTCCCTACTGACTCCGCGAGGAACTGAAGCTTTCTTT
14	NA	NA	TRBJ2-6	TRBV7-2	CASSLGHMANVLTF	TGTGCCAGCAGCTTAGGACACATGGCCAACGTCCTGACTTTC
14	NA	NA	TRBJ2-3	TRBV4-3	CASSQLQGTDTQYF	TGCGCCAGCAGCCAACTTCAGGGCACAGATACGCAGTATTTT
13	NA	NA	TRBJ2-1	TRBV5-1	CASSGSSYNEQFF	TGCGCCAGCAGCGGGAGCTCCTACAATGAGCAGTTCTTC
12	NA	NA	TRBJ1-1	TRBV28	CASSQGWRGAFF	TGTGCCAGCAGTCAAGGGTGGAGGGGAGCTTTCTTT
15	NA	NA	TRBJ2-1	TRBV5-1	CASSSGLTPYNEQFF	TGCGCCAGCAGCTCGGGACTCACTCCGTACAATGAGCAGTTCTTC
14	NA	NA	TRBJ1-5	TRBV18	CASSPSGGNQPQHF	TGTGCCAGCTCACCATCGGGTGGCAATCAGCCCCAGCATTTT
14	TRBD2	NA	TRBJ2-7	TRBV2	CASTSGVSSYEQYF	TGTGCCAGCACTAGCGGGGTTAGCTCCTACGAGCAGTACTTC
14	NA	NA	TRBJ2-7	TRBV7-2	CASSTRVPPYEQYF	TGTGCCAGCAGCACCAGGGTGCCCCCTTACGAGCAGTACTTC
15	TRBD1	few	TRBJ2-3	TRBV6-5	CASSKGAASTDTQYF	TGTGCCAGCAGTAAGGGGGCAGCGAGCACAGATACGCAGTATTTT
14	NA	once	TRBJ1-2	TRBV11-2	CASSADSLNYGYTF	TGTGCCAGCAGCGCGGACAGCCTTAACTATGGCTACACCTTC
15	TRBD1	NA	TRBJ2-7	TRBV7-8	CASSSTGAIGYEQYF	TGTGCCAGCAGCTCTACAGGGGCTATCGGTTACGAGCAGTACTTC
15	NA	NA	TRBJ2-5	TRBV5-1	CASSLIGPGPETQYF	TGCGCCAGCAGCTTGATTGGTCCTGGCCCAGAGACCCAGTACTTC
15	NA	NA	TRBJ2-7	TRBV4-1	CASSQYRTARDEQYF	TGCGCCAGCAGCCAATACAGGACCGCTAGGGACGAGCAGTACTTC
13	TRBD1	NA	TRBJ2-5	TRBV12-3/TRBV12-4	CASSLTGVETQYF	TGTGCCAGCAGCCTAACAGGGGTAGAGACCCAGTACTTC
13	TRBD1	NA	TRBJ2-7	TRBV7-8	CASSLDRGHEQYF	TGTGCCAGCAGCCTGGACAGGGGTCACGAGCAGTACTTC
16	TRBD2	NA	TRBJ2-1	TRBV15	CATSRFSGSSYNEQFF	TGTGCCACCAGCAGATTTAGCGGGAGCTCCTACAATGAGCAGTTCTTC
14	NA	NA	TRBJ2-5	TRBV2	CASSSDSRQETQYF	TGTGCCAGCAGTTCGGACTCTCGGCAAGAGACCCAGTACTTC
15	NA	NA	TRBJ1-3	TRBV9	CASSLGLLGGNTIYF	TGTGCCAGCAGCCTAGGACTCCTCGGTGGAAACACCATATATTTT
14	NA	NA	TRBJ2-2	TRBV2	CASTTPTSSGELFF	TGTGCCAGCACCACCCCGACTAGTTCGGGGGAGCTGTTTTTT
16	TRBD2	NA	TRBJ2-5	TRBV6-5	CASSYKGGRRVETQYF	TGTGCCAGCAGTTATAAGGGCGGGAGGAGGGTAGAGACCCAGTACTTC
14	NA	NA	TRBJ2-7	TRBV19	CASRADYRTYEQYF	TGTGCCAGTAGAGCTGACTACCGAACCTACGAGCAGTACTTC
14	NA	NA	TRBJ1-1	TRBV6-5	CASSYGETGTEAFF	TGTGCCAGCAGTTACGGGGAAACAGGGACTGAAGCTTTCTTT
14	NA	NA	TRBJ2-6	TRBV19	CASLGTSGANVLTF	TGTGCCAGTTTGGGGACATCTGGGGCCAACGTCCTGACTTTC
15	NA	NA	TRBJ1-1	TRBV18	CASSPLGGMNTEAFF	TGTGCCAGCTCACCACTTGGGGGCATGAACACTGAAGCTTTCTTT
15	NA	NA	TRBJ2-7	TRBV6-1	CASSDLRKGVNEQYF	TGTGCCAGCAGTGATTTGAGAAAGGGGGTGAACGAGCAGTACTTC
16	TRBD2	few	TRBJ2-5	TRBV28	CASSFGSGTTQETQYF	TGTGCCAGCAGTTTCGGTAGCGGGACAACACAAGAGACCCAGTACTTC
15	TRBD1	once	TRBJ2-7	TRBV7-2	CASSSQGTGSFWQYF	TGTGCCAGCAGCTCCCAAGGGACAGGGTCCTTTTGGCAGTACTTC
16	NA	NA	TRBJ2-2	TRBV7-2	CASSLNRVTNTGELFF	TGTGCCAGCAGCTTGAACAGGGTGACGAACACCGGGGAGCTGTTTTTT
17	TRBD2	NA	TRBJ2-1	TRBV27	CASSLLVSSGSSNEQFF	TGTGCCAGCAGTTTATTGGTTTCTAGCGGGAGTAGCAATGAGCAGTTCTTC
15	TRBD1	NA	TRBJ1-2	TRBV25-1	CASRKGSWTGDGYTF	TGTGCCAGCAGGAAGGGTAGTTGGACAGGGGATGGCTACACCTTC
15	NA	NA	TRBJ2-1	TRBV3-1/TRBV3-2	CASSQGTTSYNEQFF	TGTGCCAGCAGCCAAGGGACTACCTCCTACAATGAGCAGTTCTTC
16	NA	NA	TRBJ2-3	TRBV7-3	CASSLTHPGAGDTQYF	TGTGCCAGCAGCTTAACTCATCCTGGTGCCGGGGATACGCAGTATTTT
13	NA	NA	TRBJ1-1	TRBV6-5	CASSIHENTEAFF	TGTGCCAGCAGTATACATGAGAACACTGAAGCTTTCTTT
13	NA	NA	TRBJ1-2	TRBV19	CASRGRVQGGYTF	TGTGCCAGTAGGGGCAGGGTGCAGGGTGGCTACACCTTC
17	NA	many	TRBJ1-1	TRBV27	CASSLYGPGGMNTEAFF	TGTGCCAGCAGTTTATATGGGCCGGGGGGGATGAACACTGAAGCTTTCTTT
13	NA	NA	TRBJ2-3	TRBV28	CASTVGGTDTQYF	TGTGCCAGCACGGTAGGGGGCACAGATACGCAGTATTTT
16	TRBD2	few	TRBJ2-7	TRBV27	CASSLNIAGGPWEQYF	TGTGCCAGCAGTTTAAACATAGCGGGAGGGCCTTGGGAGCAGTACTTC
15	TRBD1	NA	TRBJ1-5	TRBV7-2	CASSLDRGGNQPQHF	TGTGCCAGCAGCTTGGACAGGGGAGGCAATCAGCCCCAGCATTTT
16	NA	few	TRBJ1-2	TRBV4-1	CASSRALGNLQYGYTF	TGCGCCAGCAGCCGAGCACTAGGTAACCTACAATATGGCTACACCTTC
13	NA	NA	TRBJ1-2	TRBV10-3	CAISTDTNYGYTF	TGTGCCATCAGCACAGACACTAACTATGGCTACACCTTC
12	TRBD2	NA	TRBJ2-3	TRBV11-2	CASSFGGSLAYF	TGTGCCAGCAGCTTCGGCGGGAGTCTTGCGTATTTT
16	TRBD2	NA	TRBJ2-1	TRBV19	CASSIWGLAGEDEQFF	TGTGCCAGTAGTATATGGGGACTAGCGGGAGAGGATGAGCAGTTCTTC
13	TRBD1	NA	TRBJ2-7	TRBV27	CASSKRTGSEQYF	TGTGCCAGCAGTAAGCGGACAGGGTCCGAGCAGTACTTC
16	TRBD1	NA	TRBJ2-1	TRBV7-2	CASSKQGARTYNEQFF	TGTGCCAGCAGCAAACAGGGGGCTCGTACCTACAATGAGCAGTTCTTC
13	NA	NA	TRBJ1-2	TRBV7-8	CASSLVQGVGYTF	TGTGCCAGCAGCTTAGTGCAGGGTGTTGGCTACACCTTC
16	TRBD2	NA	TRBJ2-5	TRBV5-1	CASSLAGSGSQETQYF	TGCGCCAGCAGCTTGGCTGGGAGCGGGAGCCAAGAGACCCAGTACTTC